The rows below give T cell receptor beta chains drawn from one sample of a study of OX40 agonist ivuxolimab in advanced cancers. Clones were read by immunoSEQ multiplex PCR, and TCRdb kept only the in-frame ones, dropping some. The sample includes 70,000 to 100,000 clones, about nine tenths of them seen just once. Sequencing used CD4+ or CD8+ T cells sorted from blood, obtained in a trial of the OX40 agonist ivuxolimab. The origin of the receptors is an adult with an advanced solid tumor such as melanoma, head and neck, liver or kidney cancer. Each CDR3 is given with its conserved first and last residue. Fields, in order: clone size, D gene, V gene, J gene, CDR3 DNA, CDR3 protein. A D gene is named only where the DNA matches it firmly. For some rows the clone size is stated as once, few or many, or as a class when expanded; others skip it.

clone_size: NA
d_call: TRBD2
v_call: TRBV11-1
j_call: TRBJ2-1
cdr3_nt: TGTGCCAGCAGCTTAGAACTAGCGGGAGCAATTGCGCAGTTCTTC
cdr3_aa: CASSLELAGAIAQFF

clone_size: once
d_call: NA
v_call: TRBV29-1
j_call: TRBJ2-3
cdr3_nt: TGCAGCGTTCTTGCAGATACGCAGTATTTT
cdr3_aa: CSVLADTQYF

clone_size: NA
d_call: TRBD2
v_call: TRBV30
j_call: TRBJ2-2
cdr3_nt: TGTGCCTGGAGTGTCGTTAGCGGGAGGGCCCAAACCGGGGAGCTGTTTTTT
cdr3_aa: CAWSVVSGRAQTGELFF

clone_size: NA
d_call: NA
v_call: TRBV14
j_call: TRBJ1-1
cdr3_nt: TGTGCCAGCAGCCAAGTGATGAACACTGAAGCTTTCTTT
cdr3_aa: CASSQVMNTEAFF

clone_size: NA
d_call: TRBD1
v_call: TRBV19
j_call: TRBJ2-3
cdr3_nt: TGTGCCAGTAGTATAAAACCGAGACAGGGTTATACGCAGTATTTT
cdr3_aa: CASSIKPRQGYTQYF

clone_size: NA
d_call: NA
v_call: TRBV14
j_call: TRBJ2-7
cdr3_nt: TGTGCCAGCAGCCGAGGGCAAAGGGGTGCCTCCTACGAGCAGTACTTC
cdr3_aa: CASSRGQRGASYEQYF

clone_size: NA
d_call: NA
v_call: TRBV29-1
j_call: TRBJ2-7
cdr3_nt: TGCAGCGTTGAAGCCCCGACTGGTCTGCGGGAGCAGTACTTC
cdr3_aa: CSVEAPTGLREQYF

clone_size: once
d_call: NA
v_call: TRBV6-5
j_call: TRBJ1-5
cdr3_nt: TGTGCCAGCAGTTATAGTCAGGACCGACTGGGGGCCCAGCATTTT
cdr3_aa: CASSYSQDRLGAQHF

clone_size: NA
d_call: NA
v_call: TRBV29-1
j_call: TRBJ1-4
cdr3_nt: TGCAGCGCGGTGAATGAAAAACTGTTTTTT
cdr3_aa: CSAVNEKLFF

clone_size: NA
d_call: NA
v_call: TRBV11-2
j_call: TRBJ1-6
cdr3_nt: TGTGCCAGCATGGCTGCGAGCTCCTATAATTCACCCCTCCACTTT
cdr3_aa: CASMAASSYNSPLHF

clone_size: NA
d_call: TRBD2
v_call: TRBV28
j_call: TRBJ2-7
cdr3_nt: TGTGCCAGCAGTTTATTTGTACTGGCTAGCGGGAGACGTTCGCTGATTTACGAGCAGTACTTC
cdr3_aa: CASSLFVLASGRRSLIYEQYF

clone_size: once
d_call: NA
v_call: TRBV5-8
j_call: TRBJ2-2
cdr3_nt: TGTGCCAGCAGCTTGCCGGCGTGGGCGAACACCGGGGAGCTGTTTTTT
cdr3_aa: CASSLPAWANTGELFF

clone_size: NA
d_call: NA
v_call: TRBV7-9
j_call: TRBJ2-7
cdr3_nt: TGTGCCAGCAGCTCGGGACACCGTCTCTACGAGCAGTACTTC
cdr3_aa: CASSSGHRLYEQYF

clone_size: NA
d_call: NA
v_call: TRBV18
j_call: TRBJ2-5
cdr3_nt: TGTGCCAGCTCATCGACAGCTCAAGAGACCCAGTACTTC
cdr3_aa: CASSSTAQETQYF

clone_size: NA
d_call: NA
v_call: TRBV7-9
j_call: TRBJ1-2
cdr3_nt: TGTGCCAGCAGCTTAATAACTAACTATGGCTACACCTTC
cdr3_aa: CASSLITNYGYTF

clone_size: NA
d_call: NA
v_call: TRBV27
j_call: TRBJ2-7
cdr3_nt: TGTGCCAGCAGTTGGGGCGGTAGCTCCTACGAGCAGTACTTC
cdr3_aa: CASSWGGSSYEQYF

clone_size: NA
d_call: NA
v_call: TRBV5-4
j_call: TRBJ1-2
cdr3_nt: TGTGCCAGCAGCTTAAAGGGGGGAACAGGACAAAACTATGGCTACACCTTC
cdr3_aa: CASSLKGGTGQNYGYTF

clone_size: NA
d_call: NA
v_call: TRBV19
j_call: TRBJ2-7
cdr3_nt: TGTGCCAGTAGTATGGGGTGGCCTGGAGACTACGAGCAGTACTTC
cdr3_aa: CASSMGWPGDYEQYF

clone_size: once
d_call: NA
v_call: TRBV10-2
j_call: TRBJ2-1
cdr3_nt: TGCGCCAGCAGTGAGCCCCGGGACTCCTACAATGAGCAGTTCTTC
cdr3_aa: CASSEPRDSYNEQFF

clone_size: many
d_call: NA
v_call: TRBV7-9
j_call: TRBJ1-2
cdr3_nt: TGTGCCAGCAGCTTAGTCGGCCTGCCCTATGGCTACACCTTC
cdr3_aa: CASSLVGLPYGYTF

clone_size: NA
d_call: TRBD1
v_call: TRBV2
j_call: TRBJ2-1
cdr3_nt: TGTGCCAGCAGTGTGGGTCAGGGGGCTAGTGAGCAGTTCTTC
cdr3_aa: CASSVGQGASEQFF

clone_size: NA
d_call: NA
v_call: TRBV14
j_call: TRBJ1-5
cdr3_nt: TGTGCCAGCAGCCAAGACGGGACACCGAATCAGCCCCAGCATTTT
cdr3_aa: CASSQDGTPNQPQHF

clone_size: NA
d_call: TRBD1
v_call: TRBV10-1
j_call: TRBJ2-2
cdr3_nt: TGCGCCAGCAGAGGACAGGGCACCGGGGAGCTGTTTTTT
cdr3_aa: CASRGQGTGELFF

clone_size: NA
d_call: TRBD2
v_call: TRBV2
j_call: TRBJ2-3
cdr3_nt: TGTGCCAGCAGGGTACGCCGGACTAGCGTTTTCTTGGGAGATACGCAGTATTTT
cdr3_aa: CASRVRRTSVFLGDTQYF

clone_size: NA
d_call: NA
v_call: TRBV4-1
j_call: TRBJ2-3
cdr3_nt: TGCGCCAGCACGAGGACCCGCACAGATACGCAGTATTTT
cdr3_aa: CASTRTRTDTQYF

clone_size: NA
d_call: NA
v_call: TRBV29-1
j_call: TRBJ2-2
cdr3_nt: TGCAGCGTTGTTGCCCCCAAGGGCGGGGAGCTGTTTTTT
cdr3_aa: CSVVAPKGGELFF

clone_size: NA
d_call: NA
v_call: TRBV11-3
j_call: TRBJ2-5
cdr3_nt: TGTGCCAGCTCTGACAGAGATCAAGAGACCCAGTACTTC
cdr3_aa: CASSDRDQETQYF

clone_size: NA
d_call: TRBD1
v_call: TRBV7-2
j_call: TRBJ1-4
cdr3_nt: TGTGCCAGCAGCTTATTAGGAACAGGGGTAGGGGAAAAACTGTTTTTT
cdr3_aa: CASSLLGTGVGEKLFF

clone_size: once
d_call: NA
v_call: TRBV29-1
j_call: TRBJ1-2
cdr3_nt: TGCAGCGTTGAAGATCGCCGGGGGCTTAGCTATGGCTACACCTTC
cdr3_aa: CSVEDRRGLSYGYTF

clone_size: NA
d_call: NA
v_call: TRBV5-8
j_call: TRBJ2-1
cdr3_nt: TGTGCCAGCAGCTTGGGGCCTCGGACCTTCTACAATGAGCAGTTCTTC
cdr3_aa: CASSLGPRTFYNEQFF

clone_size: NA
d_call: NA
v_call: TRBV9
j_call: TRBJ2-3
cdr3_nt: TGTGCCAGCAGCGTAGAGGGCGGGTTCAGGGATACGCAGTATTTT
cdr3_aa: CASSVEGGFRDTQYF

clone_size: NA
d_call: TRBD1
v_call: TRBV4-1
j_call: TRBJ2-7
cdr3_nt: TGCGCCAGCAGCCCAGGACAGGCGACCTACGAGCAGTACTTC
cdr3_aa: CASSPGQATYEQYF

clone_size: NA
d_call: NA
v_call: TRBV9
j_call: TRBJ2-2
cdr3_nt: TGTGCCAGCAGCGTAGGGTCTCCTAAGGGCGGGGAGCTGTTTTTT
cdr3_aa: CASSVGSPKGGELFF

clone_size: few
d_call: NA
v_call: TRBV5-1
j_call: TRBJ2-1
cdr3_nt: TGCGCCAGCAGCTCCCTGTACCATGAGCAGTTCTTC
cdr3_aa: CASSSLYHEQFF

clone_size: NA
d_call: NA
v_call: TRBV5-6
j_call: TRBJ2-7
cdr3_nt: TGTGCCAGCAGCTTGGGCTACGAGCAGTACTTC
cdr3_aa: CASSLGYEQYF

clone_size: NA
d_call: NA
v_call: TRBV18
j_call: TRBJ1-5
cdr3_nt: TGTGCCAGCTCACCACCGGGGGGTGGAACGATTTACCAGCCCCAGCATTTT
cdr3_aa: CASSPPGGGTIYQPQHF

clone_size: few
d_call: TRBD2
v_call: TRBV11-2
j_call: TRBJ2-1
cdr3_nt: TGTGCCAGCAGCTTAGAAGGACTAGCGGTAAATGAGCAGTTCTTC
cdr3_aa: CASSLEGLAVNEQFF

clone_size: NA
d_call: NA
v_call: TRBV6-5
j_call: TRBJ2-7
cdr3_nt: TGTGCCAGCAGTCCTACAGGGAAAGTGGTCGAGCAGTACTTC
cdr3_aa: CASSPTGKVVEQYF

clone_size: NA
d_call: NA
v_call: TRBV19
j_call: TRBJ2-5
cdr3_nt: TGTGCCAGTAGTATAGGTCGGCGGAGAGGATGGGTAGAGACCCAGTACTTC
cdr3_aa: CASSIGRRRGWVETQYF

clone_size: NA
d_call: NA
v_call: TRBV6-5
j_call: TRBJ1-1
cdr3_nt: TGTGCCAGCAGTTATAGTGCGGCGGGGGAAGCTTTCTTT
cdr3_aa: CASSYSAAGEAFF

clone_size: NA
d_call: TRBD1
v_call: TRBV6-1
j_call: TRBJ2-7
cdr3_nt: TGTGCCAGCAGTCGGGACAGGCTCTACGAGCAGTACTTC
cdr3_aa: CASSRDRLYEQYF

clone_size: NA
d_call: TRBD1
v_call: TRBV19
j_call: TRBJ1-2
cdr3_nt: TGTGCCAGTAACCTACGAGGGGGCGACGGCTATGGCTACACCTTC
cdr3_aa: CASNLRGGDGYGYTF

clone_size: once
d_call: NA
v_call: TRBV5-1
j_call: TRBJ2-5
cdr3_nt: TGCGCCAGCAGCTTGCCCGGAAATCAAGAGACCCAGTACTTC
cdr3_aa: CASSLPGNQETQYF